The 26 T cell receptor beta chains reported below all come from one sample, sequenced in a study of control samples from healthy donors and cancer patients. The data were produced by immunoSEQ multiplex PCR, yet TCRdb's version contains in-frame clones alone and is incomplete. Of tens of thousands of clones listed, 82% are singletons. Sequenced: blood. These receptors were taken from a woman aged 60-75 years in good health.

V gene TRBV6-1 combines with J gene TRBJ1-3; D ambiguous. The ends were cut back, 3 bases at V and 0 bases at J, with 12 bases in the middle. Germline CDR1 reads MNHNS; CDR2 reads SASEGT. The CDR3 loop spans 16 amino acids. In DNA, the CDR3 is TGTGCCAGCAGTGATTATTGGACGGGCTCTGGAAACACCATATATTTT. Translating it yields CASSDYWTGSGNTIYF.

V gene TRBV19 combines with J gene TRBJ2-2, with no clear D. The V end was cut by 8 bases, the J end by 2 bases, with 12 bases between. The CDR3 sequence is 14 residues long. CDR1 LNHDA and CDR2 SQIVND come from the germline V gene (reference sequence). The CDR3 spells CASRDHINTGELFF. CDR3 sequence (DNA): TGTGCCAGTCGAGACCACATAAACACCGGGGAGCTGTTTTTT.

The CDR3 protein is CASGDRGEKLFF. The CDR3 bases are TGTGCCAGCGGGGACAGGGGTGAAAAACTGTTTTTT. The chain carries TRBV6-5 and TRBJ1-4; TRBD1 matches at 10 bases. The trim removed 8 bases at V and 7 bases at J, leaving 1 base unmatched. This CDR3 contains 12 residues. Germline-derived CDR1 and CDR2 are MNHEY and SVGAGI.

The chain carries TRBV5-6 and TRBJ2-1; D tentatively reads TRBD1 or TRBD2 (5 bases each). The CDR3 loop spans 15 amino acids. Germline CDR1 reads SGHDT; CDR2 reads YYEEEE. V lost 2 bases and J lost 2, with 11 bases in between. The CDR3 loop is CASSFQGVAYNEQFF. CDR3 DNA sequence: TGTGCCAGCAGCTTTCAGGGAGTCGCCTACAATGAGCAGTTCTTC. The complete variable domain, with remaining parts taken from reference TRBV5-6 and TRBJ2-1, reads DAGVTQSPTHLIKTRGQQVTLRCSPKSGHDTVSWYQQALGQGPQFIFQYYEEEERQRGNFPDRFSGHQFPNYSSELNVNALLLGDSALYLCASSFQGVAYNEQFFGPGTRLTVL.

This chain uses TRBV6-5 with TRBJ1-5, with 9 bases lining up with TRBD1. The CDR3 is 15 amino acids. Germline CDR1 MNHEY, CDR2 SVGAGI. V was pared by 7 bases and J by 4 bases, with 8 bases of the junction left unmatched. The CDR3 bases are TGTGCCAGCACCCCCGGGACAGGGAGAAATCAGCCCCAGCATTTT. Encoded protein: CASTPGTGRNQPQHF.

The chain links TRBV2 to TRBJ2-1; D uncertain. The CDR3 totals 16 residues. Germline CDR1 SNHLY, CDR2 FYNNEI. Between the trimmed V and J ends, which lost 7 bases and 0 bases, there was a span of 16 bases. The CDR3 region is CASTPDPASSYNEQFF. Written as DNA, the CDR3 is TGTGCCAGCACCCCCGACCCCGCCAGCTCCTACAATGAGCAGTTCTTC.

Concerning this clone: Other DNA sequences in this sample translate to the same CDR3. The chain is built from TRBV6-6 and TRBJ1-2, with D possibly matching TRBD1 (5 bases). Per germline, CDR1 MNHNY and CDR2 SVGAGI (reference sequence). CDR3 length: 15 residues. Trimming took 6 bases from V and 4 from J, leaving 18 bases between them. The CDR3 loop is CASRNGQGEFYGYTF. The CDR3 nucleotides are TGTGCCAGCAGAAACGGGCAGGGAGAGTTCTATGGCTACACCTTC.

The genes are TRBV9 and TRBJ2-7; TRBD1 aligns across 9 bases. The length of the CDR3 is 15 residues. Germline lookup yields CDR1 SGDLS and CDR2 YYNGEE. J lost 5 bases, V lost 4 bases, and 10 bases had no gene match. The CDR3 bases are TGTGCCAGCAGCCTAGGACAGGGGAGGTCCCACGAGCAGTACTTC. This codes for CASSLGQGRSHEQYF.

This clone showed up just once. The CDR3 sequence is CASSTGLANTGELFF. Here the CDR3 DNA reads TGTGCCAGCAGCACGGGACTAGCGAACACCGGGGAGCTGTTTTTT. The chain carries TRBV28 and TRBJ2-2; 8 bases are shared with TRBD2. The germline CDR1 and CDR2 sequences are MDHEN and SYDVKM. V lost 6 bases and J lost 0; bases outside the gene matches: 3. This CDR3 comprises 15 residues.

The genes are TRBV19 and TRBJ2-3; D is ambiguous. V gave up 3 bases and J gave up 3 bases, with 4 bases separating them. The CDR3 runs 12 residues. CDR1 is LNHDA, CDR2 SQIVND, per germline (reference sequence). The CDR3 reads CASSMKTDTQYF. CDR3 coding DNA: TGTGCCAGTAGTATGAAGACAGATACGCAGTATTTT.

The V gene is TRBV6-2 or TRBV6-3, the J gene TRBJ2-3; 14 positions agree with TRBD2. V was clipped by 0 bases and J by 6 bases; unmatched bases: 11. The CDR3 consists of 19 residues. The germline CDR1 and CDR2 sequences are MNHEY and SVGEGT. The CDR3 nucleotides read TGTGCCAGCAGTTACTCGTCTCGAGTGGGACTAGCGGGGGTGGATACGCAGTATTTT. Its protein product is CASSYSSRVGLAGVDTQYF.

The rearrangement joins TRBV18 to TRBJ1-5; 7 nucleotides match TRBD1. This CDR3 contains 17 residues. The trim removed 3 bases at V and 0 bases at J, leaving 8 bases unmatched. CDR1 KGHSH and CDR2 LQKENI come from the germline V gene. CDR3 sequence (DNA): TGTGCCAGCTCACCCTTTTCAGGGGGGGATAGCAATCAGCCCCAGCATTTT. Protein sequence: CASSPFSGGDSNQPQHF.

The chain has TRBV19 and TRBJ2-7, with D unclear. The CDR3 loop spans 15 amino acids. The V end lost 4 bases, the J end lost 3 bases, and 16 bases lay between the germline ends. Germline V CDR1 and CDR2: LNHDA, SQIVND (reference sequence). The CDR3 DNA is TGTGCCAGTAGTAATCAGGCATCCTCCCGCTACGAGCAGTACTTC. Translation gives CASSNQASSRYEQYF.

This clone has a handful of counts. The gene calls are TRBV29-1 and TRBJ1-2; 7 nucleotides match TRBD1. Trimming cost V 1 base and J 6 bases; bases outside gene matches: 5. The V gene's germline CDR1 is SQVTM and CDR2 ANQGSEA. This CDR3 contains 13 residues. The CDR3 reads CSVEGDRVNGYTF. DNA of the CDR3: TGCAGCGTTGAAGGAGACAGGGTGAATGGCTACACCTTC.

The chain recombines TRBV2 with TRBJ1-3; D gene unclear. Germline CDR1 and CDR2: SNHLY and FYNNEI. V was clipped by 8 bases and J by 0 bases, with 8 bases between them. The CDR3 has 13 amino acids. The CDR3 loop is CASGGSSGNTIYF. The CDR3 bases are TGTGCCAGCGGTGGGAGCTCTGGAAACACCATATATTTT.

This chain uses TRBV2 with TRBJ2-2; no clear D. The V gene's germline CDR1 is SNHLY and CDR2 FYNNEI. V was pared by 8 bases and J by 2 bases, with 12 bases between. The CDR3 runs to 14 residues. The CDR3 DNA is TGTGCCAGCTTGGCGACGCCAAACACCGGGGAGCTGTTTTTT. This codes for CASLATPNTGELFF.

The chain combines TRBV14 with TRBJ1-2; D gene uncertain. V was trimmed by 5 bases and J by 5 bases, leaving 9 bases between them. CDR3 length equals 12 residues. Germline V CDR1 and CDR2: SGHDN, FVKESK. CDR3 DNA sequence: TGTGCCAGCAGCACCCGGGAGTATGGCTACACCTTC. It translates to CASSTREYGYTF.

The CDR3: CASSLRGDTQYF. The CDR3 nucleotides read TGTGCCAGCAGTTTACGGGGGGATACGCAGTATTTT. The chain links TRBV27 to TRBJ2-3; maybe TRBD2 (6 bases). The CDR3 runs to 12 residues. V was pared by 2 bases and J by 6 bases, with 6 bases between. Looked up from germline, CDR1 is MNHEY and CDR2 is SMNVEV (reference sequence).

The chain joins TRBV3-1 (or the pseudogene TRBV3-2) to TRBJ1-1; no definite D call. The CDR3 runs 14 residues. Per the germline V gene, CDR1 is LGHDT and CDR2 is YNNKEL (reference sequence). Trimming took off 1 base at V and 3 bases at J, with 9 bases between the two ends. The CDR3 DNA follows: TGTGCCAGCAGCCAAGTCCCCGGCGACACTGAAGCTTTCTTT. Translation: CASSQVPGDTEAFF.

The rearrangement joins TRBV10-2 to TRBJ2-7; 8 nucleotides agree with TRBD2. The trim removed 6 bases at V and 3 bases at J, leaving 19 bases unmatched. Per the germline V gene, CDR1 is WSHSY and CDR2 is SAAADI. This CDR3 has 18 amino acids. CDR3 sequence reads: CASRSKRGSSRQGYEQYF. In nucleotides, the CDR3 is TGCGCCAGCAGAAGCAAGCGGGGGTCCTCCCGGCAAGGCTACGAGCAGTACTTC.

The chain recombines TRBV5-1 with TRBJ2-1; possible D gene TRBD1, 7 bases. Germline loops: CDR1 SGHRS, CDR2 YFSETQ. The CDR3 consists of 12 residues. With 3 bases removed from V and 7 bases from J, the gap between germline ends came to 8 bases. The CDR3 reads CASSSGGNEQFF. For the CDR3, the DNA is TGCGCCAGCAGCTCAGGGGGGAATGAGCAGTTCTTC. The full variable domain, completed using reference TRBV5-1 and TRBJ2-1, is KAGVTQTPRYLIKTRGQQVTLSCSPISGHRSVSWYQQTPGQGLQFLFEYFSETQRNKGNFPGRFSGRQFSNSRSEMNVSTLELGDSALYLCASSSGGNEQFFGPGTRLTVL.

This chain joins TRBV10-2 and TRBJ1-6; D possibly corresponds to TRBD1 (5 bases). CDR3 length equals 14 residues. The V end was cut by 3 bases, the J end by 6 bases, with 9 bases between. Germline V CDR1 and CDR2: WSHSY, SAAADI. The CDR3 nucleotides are TGCGCCAGCAGTGAACCAGGGACTAATTCACCCCTCCACTTT. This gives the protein CASSEPGTNSPLHF.

The CDR3 sequence: CAISELLVRNTEAFF. In DNA form, the CDR3 reads TGTGCCATCAGTGAGTTATTGGTCAGAAACACTGAAGCTTTCTTT. The chain joins TRBV10-3 to TRBJ1-1; the D is unclear. V lost 1 base and J 2 bases, leaving 11 bases between the germline ends. The CDR3 totals 15 residues. CDR1 ENHRY and CDR2 SYGVKD come from the germline V gene.

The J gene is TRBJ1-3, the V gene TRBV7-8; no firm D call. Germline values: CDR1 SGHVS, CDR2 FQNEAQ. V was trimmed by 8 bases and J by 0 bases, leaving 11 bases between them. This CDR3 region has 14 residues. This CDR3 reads CASWGNPSGNTIYF. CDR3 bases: TGTGCCAGCTGGGGTAACCCCTCTGGAAACACCATATATTTT.

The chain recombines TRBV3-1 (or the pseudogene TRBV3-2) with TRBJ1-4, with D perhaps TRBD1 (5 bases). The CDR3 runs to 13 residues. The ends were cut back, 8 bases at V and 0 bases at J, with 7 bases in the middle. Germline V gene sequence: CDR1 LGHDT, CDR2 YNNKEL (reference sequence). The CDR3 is CASLGATNEKLFF. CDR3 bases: TGTGCCAGCCTAGGGGCAACTAATGAAAAACTGTTTTTT.

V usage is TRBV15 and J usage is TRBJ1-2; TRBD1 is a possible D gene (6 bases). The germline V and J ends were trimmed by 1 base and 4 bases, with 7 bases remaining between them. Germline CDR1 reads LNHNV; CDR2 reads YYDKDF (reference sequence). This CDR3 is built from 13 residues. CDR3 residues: CATSRAGAYGYTF. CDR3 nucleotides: TGTGCCACCAGCAGAGCAGGGGCCTATGGCTACACCTTC.